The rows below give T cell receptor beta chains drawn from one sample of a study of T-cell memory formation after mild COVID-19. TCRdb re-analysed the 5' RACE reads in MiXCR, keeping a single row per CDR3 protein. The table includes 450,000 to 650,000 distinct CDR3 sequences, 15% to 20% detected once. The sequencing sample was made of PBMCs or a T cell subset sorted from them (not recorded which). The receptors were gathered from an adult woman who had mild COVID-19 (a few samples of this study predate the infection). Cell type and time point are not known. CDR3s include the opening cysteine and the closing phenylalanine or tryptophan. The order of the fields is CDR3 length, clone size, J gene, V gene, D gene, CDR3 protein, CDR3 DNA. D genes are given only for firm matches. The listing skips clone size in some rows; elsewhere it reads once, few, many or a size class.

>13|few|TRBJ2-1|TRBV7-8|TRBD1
CASSLNLGTGEFF
TGTGCCAGCAGCTTAAACCTAGGGACAGGGGAGTTCTTC
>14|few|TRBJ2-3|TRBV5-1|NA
CASSVTRATDTQYF
TGCGCCAGCAGCGTGACTAGAGCTACAGATACGCAGTATTTT
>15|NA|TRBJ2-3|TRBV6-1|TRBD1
CASIIGTAGTDTQYF
TGTGCCAGTATCATCGGGACAGCCGGCACAGATACGCAGTATTTT
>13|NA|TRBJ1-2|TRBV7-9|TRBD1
CASSQKADRAETF
TGTGCCAGCAGCCAGAAGGCGGACAGGGCCGAAACCTTC
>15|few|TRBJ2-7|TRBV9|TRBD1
CASSVGRTGPYEQYF
TGTGCCAGCAGCGTAGGGCGGACAGGCCCCTACGAGCAGTACTTC
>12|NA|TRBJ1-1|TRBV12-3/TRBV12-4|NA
CASSGTPTEAFF
TGTGCCAGCAGTGGGACACCCACTGAAGCTTTCTTT
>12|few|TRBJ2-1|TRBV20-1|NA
CSAIPGVNEQFF
TGCAGTGCTATTCCGGGGGTCAATGAGCAGTTCTTC
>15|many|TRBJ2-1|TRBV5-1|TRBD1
CASSYGQGAYNEQFF
TGCGCCAGCAGTTACGGACAGGGGGCCTACAATGAGCAGTTCTTC
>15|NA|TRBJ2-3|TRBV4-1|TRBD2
CASSQVPGGPDTQYF
TGCGCCAGCAGCCAAGTCCCGGGGGGGCCAGATACGCAGTATTTT
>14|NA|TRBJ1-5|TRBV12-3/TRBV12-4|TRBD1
CASSSDRGLKPQHF
TGTGCCAGCAGTTCCGACAGGGGTTTAAAGCCCCAGCATTTT
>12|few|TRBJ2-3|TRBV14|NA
CASSQAVGRWYF
TGTGCCAGCAGCCAAGCGGTCGGTCGGTGGTATTTT
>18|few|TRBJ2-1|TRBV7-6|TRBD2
CASSPNSGSGLSSNEQFF
TGTGCCAGCAGCCCGAACAGCGGGAGCGGGTTATCTAGCAATGAGCAGTTCTTC
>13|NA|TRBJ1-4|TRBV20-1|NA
CSAQARTNEKLFF
TGCAGTGCCCAGGCCAGGACTAATGAAAAACTGTTTTTT
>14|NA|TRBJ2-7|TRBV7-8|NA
CASSLVAVTSEQYF
TGTGCCAGCAGCTTAGTAGCGGTGACTAGCGAGCAGTACTTC
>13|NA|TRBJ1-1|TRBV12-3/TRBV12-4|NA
CASSLVESTEAFF
TGTGCCAGCAGTTTAGTAGAGAGCACTGAAGCTTTCTTT
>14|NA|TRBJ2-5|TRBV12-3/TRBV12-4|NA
CASTSSGSQETQYF
TGTGCCAGCACCTCATCCGGGAGCCAAGAGACCCAGTACTTC
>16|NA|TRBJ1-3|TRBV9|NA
CASSVDSGVSGNTIYF
TGTGCCAGCAGCGTAGATTCCGGCGTCTCTGGAAACACCATATATTTT
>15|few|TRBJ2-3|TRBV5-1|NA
CASSPGLQNTDTQYF
TGCGCCAGCAGCCCGGGACTTCAGAACACAGATACGCAGTATTTT
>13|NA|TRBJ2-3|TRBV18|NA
CASSPGRPDTQYF
TGTGCCAGCTCACCGGGACGGCCAGATACGCAGTATTTT
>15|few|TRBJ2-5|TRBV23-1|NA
CASSQLQGRGETQYF
TGCGCCAGCAGTCAACTACAGGGACGGGGAGAGACCCAGTACTTC
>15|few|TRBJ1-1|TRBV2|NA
CASSEQGFADTEAFF
TGTGCCAGCAGTGAACAGGGGTTTGCGGACACTGAAGCTTTCTTT
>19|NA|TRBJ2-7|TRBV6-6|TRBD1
CASSYSRPTDRGLPYEQYF
TGTGCCAGCAGTTACTCACGGCCTACGGACAGGGGACTTCCCTACGAGCAGTACTTC
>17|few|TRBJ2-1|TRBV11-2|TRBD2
CASSFRGKLANWGEQFF
TGTGCCAGCAGCTTTAGGGGCAAACTAGCGAATTGGGGGGAGCAGTTCTTC
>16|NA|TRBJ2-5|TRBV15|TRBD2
CATSARSGGVRETQYF
TGTGCCACCAGCGCCCGAAGCGGGGGCGTTCGAGAGACCCAGTACTTC
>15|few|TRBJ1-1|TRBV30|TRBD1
CASESGTVHAGAAFF
TGTGCCTCGGAATCCGGGACAGTCCATGCTGGGGCCGCTTTCTTT